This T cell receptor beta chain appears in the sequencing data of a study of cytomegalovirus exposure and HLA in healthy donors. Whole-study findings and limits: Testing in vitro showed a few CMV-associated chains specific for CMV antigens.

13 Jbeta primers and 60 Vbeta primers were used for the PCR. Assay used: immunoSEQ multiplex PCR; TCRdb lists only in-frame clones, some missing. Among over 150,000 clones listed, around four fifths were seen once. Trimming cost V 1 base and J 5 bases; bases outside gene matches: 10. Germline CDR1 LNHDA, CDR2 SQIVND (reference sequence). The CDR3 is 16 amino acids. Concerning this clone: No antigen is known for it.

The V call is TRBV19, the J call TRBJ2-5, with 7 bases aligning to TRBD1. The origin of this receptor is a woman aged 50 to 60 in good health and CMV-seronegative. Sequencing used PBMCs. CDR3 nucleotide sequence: TGTGCCAGTAGTATAGTGTCGACAGGGCTGGGGGAGACCCAGTACTTC. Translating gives CASSIVSTGLGETQYF.